The clone carrying this T cell receptor (beta chain) was seen a few times. The antigen remains unidentified. This specimen comes from a study of molecular identifiers for immune sequencing clone quantification. Study-level information: With replicates, the RNA of about 20,000 or 100,000 naive CD8 cells was split five ways and four were sequenced. Study-wide results and caveats: In CMV-specific effectors, clones above 20 copies held over 98% of molecules; naive, under 1%.

With listed TCR primers and previously described methods, bulk TCR libraries were prepared. TCRdb re-derived calls from the PCR reads in MiXCR, one entry per CDR3 protein. The data hold just under 650,000 distinct CDR3 sequences, with around 20% observed a single time. Germline CDR1 is SGHDT and CDR2 is YYEEEE. CDR3 size: 16 residues. The ends lost 4 bases at V and 5 bases at J; junction bases unmatched: 11. Sorted cell numbers of about 17,000 to 1,000,000, with 10%, 30% or 50% RNA, served as input for naive CD8 libraries. The sequence came from a human donor in good health. Some libraries in this study had Jurkat cell RNA spiked in. The material sequenced was naive CD8+ T cells from blood, with Jurkat cell RNA spiked in. Subset indicated: FACS-sorted CD8+CD4-CCR7+CD45RA+ naive T cells. V usage is TRBV5-6 and J usage is TRBJ1-2; 10 bases fit TRBD1. The CDR3 DNA reads as TGTGCCAGCAGCGTCCGCCGACAGGGGGCAACGTATGGCTACACCTTC. This encodes CASSVRRQGATYGYTF.